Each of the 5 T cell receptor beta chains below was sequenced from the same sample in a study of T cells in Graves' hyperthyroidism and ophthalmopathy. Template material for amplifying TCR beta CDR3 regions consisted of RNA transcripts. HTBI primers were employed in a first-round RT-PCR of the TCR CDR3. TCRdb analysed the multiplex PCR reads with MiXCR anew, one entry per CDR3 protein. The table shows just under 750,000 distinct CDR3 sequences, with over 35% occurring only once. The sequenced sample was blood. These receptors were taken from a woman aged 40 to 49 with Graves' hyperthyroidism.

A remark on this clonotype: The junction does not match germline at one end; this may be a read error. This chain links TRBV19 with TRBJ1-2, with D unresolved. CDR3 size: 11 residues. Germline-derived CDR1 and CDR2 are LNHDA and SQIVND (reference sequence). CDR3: CASSFRTGACF. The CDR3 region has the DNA TGTGCCAGTAGTTTCCGGACGGGAGCCTGCTTC.

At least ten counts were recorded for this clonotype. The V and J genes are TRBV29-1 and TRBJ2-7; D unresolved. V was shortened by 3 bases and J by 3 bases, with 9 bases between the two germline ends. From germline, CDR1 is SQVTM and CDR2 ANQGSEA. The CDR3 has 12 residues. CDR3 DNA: TGCAGCGTTGAGTCTGGGGACTACGAGCAGTACTTC. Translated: CSVESGDYEQYF.

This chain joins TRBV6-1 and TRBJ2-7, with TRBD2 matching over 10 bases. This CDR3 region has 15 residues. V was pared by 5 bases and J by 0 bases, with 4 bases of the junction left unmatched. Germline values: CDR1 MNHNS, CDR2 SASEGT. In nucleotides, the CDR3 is TGTGCCAGCAGTCAGCGGGGGGGGAGCTCCTACGAGCAGTACTTC. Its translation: CASSQRGGSSYEQYF.

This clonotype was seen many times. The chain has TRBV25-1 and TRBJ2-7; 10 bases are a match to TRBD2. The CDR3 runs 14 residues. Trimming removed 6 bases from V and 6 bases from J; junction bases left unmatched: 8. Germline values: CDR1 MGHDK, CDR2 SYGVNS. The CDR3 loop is CASSSSGTSAEQYF. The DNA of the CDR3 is TGTGCCAGCAGCTCATCCGGGACTAGCGCCGAGCAGTACTTC.

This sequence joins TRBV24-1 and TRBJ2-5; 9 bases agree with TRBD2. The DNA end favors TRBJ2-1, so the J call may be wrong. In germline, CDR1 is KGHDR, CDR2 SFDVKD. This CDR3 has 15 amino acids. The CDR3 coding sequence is TGTGCCACCGAAAATCAGCTAGCGGGGAGGGATGAGCAGTTCTTC. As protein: CATENQLAGRDEQFF.